This T cell receptor (beta chain) appears in the sequencing data of a study of human T cells and chemical hapten exposure (dated by TCRdb to about 2021). About the full investigation: For sensitization, 2% DPC in acetone was applied to a 2 cm by 2 cm area of upper inner arm skin. Throughout the study period of around 25 weeks, patients also received therapeutic DPC doses to the scalp every week. Patch testing was done on the upper back using Finn chambers containing 0.01% DPC, and results were scored after 6 days according to International Contact Dermatitis Research Group standards. Alopecia areata with under or over 50% scalp involvement, alopecia totalis and alopecia universalis were represented in the patient cohort, which was mostly female. The libraries were sequenced as a pool, and the TCR yield per sample differed mostly because of small variations in library volumes within the pool. This study followed changes in the peripheral blood TCR repertoire in vivo during primary and secondary sensitization of alopecia patients to the hapten diphenylcyclopropenone (DPC). Blood samples were taken from patients before sensitization (week 0) and at 2, 6 and about 24 weeks after DPC sensitization. Blood for TCR sequencing was provided by twenty-nine alopecia patients at one to four time points (pre-sensitization, 2, 6 and 24 weeks). Study-level results and caveats: DPC sensitization did not change the number of TCRs with a frequency above 1 in 1000, and there was no evidence of changes in global repertoire structure. After repeated subsampling, the strength of the expansion versus patch-test correlation and the threshold at which it became significant changed. Significantly more large CDR3 similarity clusters were formed by expanded TCRs than by pre-sensitization or healthy control sets, consistent with antigen-driven responses. Because all patients had alopecia, a presumed autoimmune disease, the immune response of the patients might differ from that of healthy individuals. Patch test score was positively correlated with the number of PT1 expanded TCRs, with significance at thresholds 8, 16 and 32 but not at 4.

For this clonotype: What this receptor recognizes is not known. Since a much larger clone is just one base distant, this may be a read error.

The time point tag for this specimen amounts to: patch test 3, about 24 weeks after DPC sensitization. The treatment or condition label corresponds to: therapeutic diphenylcyclopropenone sensitization with weekly scalp DPC. At every patch-test visit, the blood draw took place before the patch test was put on. To be eligible, patients had to be aged 18 to 70, diagnosed with alopecia and judged suitable for DPC therapy, while pregnant patients were excluded. Total RNA was extracted from unfractionated whole blood collected in Tempus Blood RNA tubes. CDR1 SEHNR and CDR2 FQNEAQ were looked up in the germline V gene (reference sequence). Inclusive of the bounding cysteine and phenylalanine, the CDR3 is 15 residues long. Just the 45-base CDR3 DNA is kept, in frame starting at base 1. The method was RACE. Instrument on record: NextSeq 500. Library preparation attached unique molecular identifiers to individual cDNA molecules for quantitative, reproducible TCR counting. For every blood RNA sample, sequencing covered both the TCR alpha and TCR beta chains. As for the authors' bioinformatics: Samples had a median of about 96,000 TCRs, with a range from roughly 23,224 to 700,000. V, J and CDR3 annotation of the TCR reads was performed with the Decombinator software suite. Every sample was subsampled to the same number of TCRs (28,000) for the PS versus PT1 abundance plots. TCRs were defined as expanded if absent before sensitization and observed at least eight times at the 2-week time point. The public reads were reprocessed in TCRdb via fastp at Q25 and MiXCR, keeping in-frame beta chains. Each record represents a unique CDR3 protein, reported with the most common genes and DNA among its rows. The V and J calls and clone size come from TCRdb's table, not from the authors' own analysis. This sample lists 82,000 or so distinct CDR3 sequences; around 13% were detected once. The biggest ten clones account for about 5.7% of the sample.

The receptor was isolated from a woman aged 45-65 years with alopecia areata. Some clones in this sample may be carry-over from other donors' samples. The sample in question was whole blood, obtained in connection with sensitization to the hapten diphenylcyclopropenone (DPC). The sequence links TRBV7-9 to TRBJ1-5; no confident D gene assignment can be made. The nucleotide sequence reads as follows: TGTGCCAGCAGCTTAGGAGTGGTTAGCAATCAGACCCAGCATTTT. Translation gives CASSLGVVSNQTQHF.